This T cell receptor (beta chain) was documented in a study of identical twins. Trimming removed 4 bases at V and 10 bases at J, with 20 bases between. This CDR3 region has 15 residues. The V gene's germline CDR1 is LNHNV and CDR2 YYDKDF (reference sequence). This clonotype was observed at least ten times. TCRdb recomputed calls from the 5' RACE reads with MiXCR, one row per CDR3 protein. Here the sample spans about 240,000 distinct CDR3 sequences, 6.5% to 9% being singletons. This same sample was also taken into another study, of yellow fever vaccine responses in identical twins.

V and J are TRBV15 and TRBJ2-1; no clear D. The receptor was derived from a woman aged 18-29 years in good health. Sequenced sample: CD8+ T cells sorted from blood. The DNA for the CDR3 is TGTGCCACCAGCATCGATAGGGCGTCCGCCTCGGAGCAGTTCTTC. Protein product: CATSIDRASASEQFF.